This T cell receptor beta chain was documented in a study of identical twins. Study-level points and caveats: Cord blood beta clonotypes that were abundant carried fewer insertions, and memory repertoires showed no such trend. In monozygotic twins, models underestimated the sharing of out-of-frame TCR alpha.

Only a few counts were recorded for this clonotype. Its antigen remains unidentified. A single record per CDR3 protein comes from TCRdb applying MiXCR to the 5' RACE reads. Among about 490,000 distinct CDR3 sequences listed, approximately 14% were seen once. Germline CDR1 and CDR2: DFQATT and SNEGSKA (reference sequence). The V segment lost 5 bases and the J segment 6 bases; nucleotides outside the gene matches: 5. The CDR3 contains 13 residues. Each donor (without exception) was a healthy Caucasian. These data were likewise used in another study, on yellow fever vaccine responses in identical twins.

V gene TRBV20-1 combines with J gene TRBJ2-1; 9 bases are shared with TRBD1. Sequences were obtained from CD4+ T cells sorted from blood. This clonotype was sampled from a woman between 18 and 29 years old in good health. CDR3 in DNA: TGCAGTGCTCTGGGACAGGGATCCAATGAGCAGTTCTTC. Encoded protein: CSALGQGSNEQFF.